This TCR beta chain was documented in a study of T cell responses to AZD1222 COVID-19 vaccine. Study-wide points: Among spike-specific TCRs, nearly half reportedly target unmutated variant regions. Spike-specific TCR breadth and depth went up after people got two AZD1222 doses. AZD1222 recipients seropositive at baseline numbered only 5 or 6. Donors were chiefly white British, with a greater number of females, and clonal diversity was perhaps underestimated.

Remarks on this clone: Its target is not known.

From germline, CDR1 is MNHNY and CDR2 SVGAGI (reference sequence). Trimming stripped 5 bases from V and 8 bases from J, with 24 bases between. This CDR3 is built from 16 residues. TCRdb's copy holds only in-frame clones and misses some; the assay was immunoSEQ multiplex PCR. The data contain under 90,000 clones, over 75% of them singletons. Sequences were derived from peripheral blood, sampled 28 days after the second AZD1222 dose. The TCR sequence derives from an adult who received the AZD1222 COVID-19 vaccine. The J gene is TRBJ1-2, the V gene TRBV6-6; D not certain. As DNA, the CDR3 is TGTGCCAGCAGTCTAATTCTCGTGGAGGGAGAGGGAGGCTACACCTTC. As protein: CASSLILVEGEGGYTF.